The 24 T cell receptor beta chains listed next were all sequenced from one sample in a study of blood T cell repertoires in COVID-19. Here immunoSEQ multiplex PCR was the method, and the copy in TCRdb shows in-frame clones only, minus some. The sample yields 85,000 to 100,000 clones, 80% seen once. Sequencing input: peripheral blood. Receptor source: a man aged 45 to 65 who had recovered from COVID-19.

This clone was seen more than once but under ten times. The rearrangement joins TRBV5-1 to TRBJ1-6; TRBD1 matches 8 bases. The CDR3 extends over 14 amino acids. With 5 bases clipped from V and 16 bases from J, the junction kept 14 bases outside the gene matches. Germline assignment: CDR1 SGHRS and CDR2 YFSETQ. The CDR3 coding sequence is TGCGCCAGCAGTCGACTTCCGGACAGGGACGCTCTCCACTTT. It codes for CASSRLPDRDALHF.

V is TRBV2 and J is TRBJ1-6, with D tentatively TRBD1 (6 bases). Germline V lookup: CDR1 SNHLY, CDR2 FYNNEI. The V gene lost 5 bases and the J gene lost 9 bases, with 20 bases spanning the gap. This CDR3 has 16 residues. The CDR3 region is CASSQGMRTATSPLHF. DNA for the CDR3: TGTGCCAGCAGTCAGGGCATGAGGACAGCAACTTCACCCCTCCACTTT. The full variable domain, completed using reference TRBV2 and TRBJ1-6, is EPEVTQTPSHQVTQMGQEVILRCVPISNHLYFYWYRQILGQKVEFLVSFYNNEISEKSEIFDDQFSVERPDGSNFTLKIRSTKLEDSAMYFCASSQGMRTATSPLHFGNGTRLTVT.

The J gene is TRBJ2-1, the V gene TRBV27, with no clear D. Per the germline V gene, CDR1 is MNHEY and CDR2 is SMNVEV (reference sequence). V dropped 3 bases and J dropped 0 bases, with 9 bases sitting between them. There are 15 residues in the CDR3. The DNA of the CDR3 is TGTGCCAGCAGTTTCGGTCTGAGCTCCTACAATGAGCAGTTCTTC. This gives the protein CASSFGLSSYNEQFF.

This clone was observed a single time. V and J are TRBV5-6 and TRBJ1-5, with 9 positions matching TRBD1. The germline gives CDR1 SGHDT, CDR2 YYEEEE. V was pared by 4 bases and J by 4 bases, with 6 bases of the junction left unmatched. This CDR3 has 15 residues. The CDR3 DNA reads TGTGCCAGCAGCACGGGAGGGACAGGGAATCAGCCCCAGCATTTT. It yields the protein CASSTGGTGNQPQHF.

This clone was seen once. The chain recombines TRBV27 with TRBJ2-5; 9 bases fit TRBD1. There are 16 residues in the CDR3. V lost 5 bases, J lost 5 bases, and 12 bases stayed unmatched. Germline loops: CDR1 MNHEY, CDR2 SMNVEV (reference sequence). CDR3 residues: CASSPMKQGAQETQYF. The CDR3 coding sequence is TGTGCCAGCAGTCCAATGAAACAGGGGGCGCAGGAGACCCAGTACTTC.

The V gene is TRBV9, the J gene TRBJ2-1, with D possibly TRBD2 on 5 matching bases. The CDR3 contains 16 residues. Germline CDR1 reads SGDLS; CDR2 reads YYNGEE. With 0 bases removed from V and 0 bases from J, the gap between germline ends came to 10 bases. The CDR3, as DNA: TGTGCCAGCAGCGTAGAAGAGGGAAGCTCCTACAATGAGCAGTTCTTC. It translates to CASSVEEGSSYNEQFF.

This clone was recorded once. The rearrangement links TRBV5-1 to TRBJ2-1; 7 bases line up with TRBD2. The germline CDR1 and CDR2 sequences are SGHRS and YFSETQ. This CDR3 is built from 15 residues. Trimming cost V 0 bases and J 10 bases; bases outside gene matches: 10. This CDR3 reads CASSLGLADSEEQFF. The CDR3 DNA reads as TGCGCCAGCAGCTTGGGGCTAGCGGATTCGGAGGAGCAGTTCTTC. Together with reference TRBV5-1 and TRBJ2-1, the CDR3 gives the full variable domain: KAGVTQTPRYLIKTRGQQVTLSCSPISGHRSVSWYQQTPGQGLQFLFEYFSETQRNKGNFPGRFSGRQFSNSRSEMNVSTLELGDSALYLCASSLGLADSEEQFFGPGTRLTVL.

The gene calls are TRBV6-5 and TRBJ1-4; a possible D gene is TRBD1 (6 bases). The CDR3 has 14 amino acids. The V end lost 6 bases, the J end lost 3 bases, and 11 bases lay between the germline ends. CDR1 and CDR2 (germline): MNHEY, SVGAGI. The CDR3 loop reads CASSRTVANEKLFF. CDR3 nucleotides: TGTGCCAGCAGCAGGACAGTTGCTAATGAAAAACTGTTTTTT.

The chain recombines TRBV19 with TRBJ2-5; 9 bases are a match to TRBD2. The ends lost 1 base at V and 2 bases at J; junction bases unmatched: 8. This CDR3 comprises 17 residues. CDR1 is LNHDA and CDR2 is SQIVND in the germline V gene (reference sequence). The DNA of the CDR3 is TGTGCCAGTAGTATAGCCTTTAGCGGGGGAAGGCAAGAGACCCAGTACTTC. It translates to CASSIAFSGGRQETQYF.

In its sample, this clone was seen a few times. The chain is built from TRBV5-1 and TRBJ1-6; tentatively, D is TRBD1 (5 bases). In germline, CDR1 is SGHRS, CDR2 YFSETQ. V lost 5 bases and J 7 bases, leaving 10 bases between the germline ends. The CDR3 runs to 13 residues. DNA for the CDR3: TGCGCCAGCAGGGGGCCCATAAATTCACCCCTCCACTTT. Its protein product is CASRGPINSPLHF.

V usage is TRBV27 and J usage is TRBJ2-6; tentatively, D is TRBD1 (6 bases). The germline V gene has CDR1 MNHEY and CDR2 SMNVEV (reference sequence). This CDR3 spans 15 amino acids. V shed 5 bases and J shed 4 bases, with 12 bases lying between them. CDR3 sequence: CASSLQGYGANVLTF. The CDR3 nucleotides are TGTGCCAGCAGTCTACAGGGTTACGGGGCCAACGTCCTGACTTTC.

This clone occurred once. The V call is TRBV2, the J call TRBJ1-1, with a possible D match to TRBD1 (5 bases). Germline values: CDR1 SNHLY, CDR2 FYNNEI. The CDR3 loop spans 13 amino acids. Trimming removed 1 base at V and 8 bases at J, with 11 bases between. The CDR3 protein is CASSEGRAREAFF. The CDR3 DNA reads as TGTGCCAGCAGTGAAGGCAGGGCCAGGGAAGCTTTCTTT.

The V call is TRBV6-6, the J call TRBJ1-4; D is perhaps TRBD1 (6 bases). The CDR3 has 15 residues. V lost 6 bases and J 8 bases, leaving 19 bases between the germline ends. Germline CDR1 reads MNHNY; CDR2 reads SVGAGI (reference sequence). The CDR3 loop is CASSPIGGGKEKLFF. The CDR3 DNA reads as TGTGCCAGCAGCCCAATAGGGGGTGGGAAAGAAAAACTGTTTTTT.

The chain carries TRBV5-4 and TRBJ2-2, with no clear D. Trimming stripped 3 bases from V and 1 base from J, with 7 bases between. The CDR3 sequence is 14 residues long. CDR1 is SGHNT, CDR2 YYREEE, per germline (reference sequence). This CDR3 reads CASSSNMNTGELFF. Here the CDR3 DNA reads TGTGCCAGCAGCTCAAACATGAACACCGGGGAGCTGTTTTTT.

The J gene is TRBJ1-5, the V gene TRBV19; 7 nucleotides match TRBD1. Germline CDR1 reads LNHDA; CDR2 reads SQIVND (reference sequence). The CDR3 is 15 residues long. Unmatched junction bases numbered 12, after V lost 6 bases and J lost 7 bases. The CDR3 DNA follows: TGTGCCAGTAGAGGAGTGGAGACAGGGTACCAGCCCCAGCATTTT. This codes for CASRGVETGYQPQHF.

The table lists this clone with a count of one. The chain employs TRBV11-2 and TRBJ2-3; 9 bases line up with TRBD1. The CDR3 totals 16 residues. Trimming took 7 bases from V and 4 from J; bases not matched to a gene: 12. Germline assignment: CDR1 SGHAT and CDR2 FQNNGV. The CDR3 bases are TGTGCCAGCAACTTGGGTCTACAGGGGGCTGCAGATACGCAGTATTTT. Residues: CASNLGLQGAADTQYF.

The rearrangement joins TRBV3-1 (or the pseudogene TRBV3-2) to TRBJ2-7; D is possibly TRBD1 (5 bases). The CDR3 contains 15 residues. The V gene's germline CDR1 is LGHDT and CDR2 YNNKEL (reference sequence). Trimming took 4 bases from V and 0 from J, leaving 13 bases between them. The CDR3 loop is CASSRGGTFSYEQYF. The CDR3 DNA is TGTGCCAGCAGCCGGGGCGGAACGTTCTCCTACGAGCAGTACTTC.

The chain links TRBV10-2 to TRBJ2-7; D possibly corresponds to TRBD2 (5 bases). The CDR3 runs 13 residues. The germline V gene has CDR1 WSHSY and CDR2 SAAADI. V gave up 2 bases and J gave up 2 bases, with 7 bases separating them. The CDR3 spells CASSEQRTYEQYF. CDR3 in DNA: TGCGCCAGCAGTGAGCAGCGGACCTACGAGCAGTACTTC.

With regard to this clone: A read error may account for a junction end that differs from germline. The chain uses TRBV2 and TRBJ1-5, with TRBD1 matching over 7 bases. The length of the CDR3 is 15 residues. The germline V gene encodes CDR1 SNHLY and CDR2 FYNNEI. The CDR3 spells CASTEGQAPNQPQHF. The CDR3 nucleotides read TGTGCCAGCACTGAAGGACAGGCGCCCAATCAGCCCCAGCATTTT.

The rearrangement uses TRBV6-5 and TRBJ2-1; D ambiguous. Per the germline V gene, CDR1 is MNHEY and CDR2 is SVGAGI. This CDR3 contains 12 residues. V lost 0 bases, J lost 14 bases, and 11 bases lay in between. This chain's CDR3 is CASSYSAGRKFF. The CDR3 DNA sequence: TGTGCCAGCAGTTACTCGGCAGGTCGAAAGTTCTTC.

This chain links TRBV4-2 with TRBJ1-4; maybe TRBD1 (5 bases). Germline CDR1 and CDR2: LGHNA and YNFKEQ. Trimming took 3 bases from V and 5 from J, leaving 19 bases between them. The CDR3 extends over 17 amino acids. The CDR3, as DNA: TGTGCCAGCAGCCATGGCGGGGCCGGGGAGGGAAATGAAAAACTGTTTTTT. Protein product: CASSHGGAGEGNEKLFF.

V and J are TRBV4-3 and TRBJ2-1, with D maybe TRBD1 (5 bases). The CDR3 loop spans 17 amino acids. The germline V gene has CDR1 LGHNA and CDR2 YSLEER. V was trimmed by 0 bases and J by 1 base, leaving 13 bases between them. CDR3 in amino acids: CASSQDLGQGSYNEQFF. Written as DNA, the CDR3 is TGCGCCAGCAGCCAAGATTTGGGCCAGGGTTCCTACAATGAGCAGTTCTTC.

The chain uses TRBV2 and TRBJ2-3; TRBD2 aligns across 10 bases. Germline-derived CDR1 and CDR2 are SNHLY and FYNNEI. This CDR3 has 20 amino acids. V dropped 7 bases and J dropped 2; count of bases not matched to a gene: 21. The CDR3 DNA reads as TGTGCCAGCACTACGTCCCCAGTAGCGGGGGGCTTCTCCTCCACAGATACGCAGTATTTT. It encodes CASTTSPVAGGFSSTDTQYF.

The rearrangement links TRBV19 to TRBJ1-5, with 7 bases that match TRBD1. Germline trimming cut 5 bases from V and 2 bases from J; bases unmatched to any gene: 15. The CDR3 consists of 18 residues. Germline V lookup: CDR1 LNHDA, CDR2 SQIVND (reference sequence). The CDR3 is CASSSGKGASSGNQPQHF. The CDR3 DNA sequence: TGTGCCAGTAGTTCCGGGAAGGGGGCGTCTAGTGGCAATCAGCCCCAGCATTTT.